These 11 T cell receptor beta chains were sequenced from one sample in a study of shared T cell receptors in the human thymus. Method: immunoSEQ multiplex PCR; TCRdb's copy keeps in-frame clones and lacks some. The data contain under 700,000 clones, around 82% of them singletons. These data were also filed under a second study, of human thymus T cells.

Material: thymocytes. The receptors were sampled from a boy less than two years old with a congenital heart defect.

The rearrangement uses TRBV14 and TRBJ2-6; D may be TRBD2 (5 bases). V was shortened by 4 bases and J by 0 bases, with 13 bases between the two germline ends. Per the germline V gene, CDR1 is SGHDN and CDR2 is FVKESK. The CDR3 length is 17 residues. CDR3 in amino acids: CASSRKEGLSGANVLTF. CDR3 sequence (DNA): TGTGCCAGCAGCCGGAAAGAGGGCCTCTCTGGGGCCAACGTCCTGACTTTC.

V is TRBV5-4 and J is TRBJ2-7, with unresolved D. The ends were cut back, 7 bases at V and 2 bases at J, with 25 bases in the middle. The CDR3 spans 17 residues. Per the germline V gene, CDR1 is SGHNT and CDR2 is YYREEE (reference sequence). CDR3 nucleotide sequence: TGTGCCAGCCCCAAAACTTTGAATTTTTGCCTGGCCTACGAGCAGTACTTC. This gives the protein CASPKTLNFCLAYEQYF.

The chain has TRBV13 and TRBJ2-7, with 7 bases identical to TRBD1. Germline trimming cut 3 bases from V and 9 bases from J; bases unmatched to any gene: 8. This CDR3 spans 13 amino acids. The germline V gene has CDR1 PRHDT and CDR2 FYEKMQ (reference sequence). CDR3 sequence reads: CASSLPSDRWQYF. The CDR3 DNA follows: TGTGCCAGCAGCTTGCCCTCGGACAGGTGGCAGTACTTC.

The sample holds a few counts of this clone. The J gene is TRBJ2-4, the V gene TRBV9, with D perhaps matching TRBD2 (5 bases). Germline V gives CDR1 SGDLS, CDR2 YYNGEE. This CDR3 contains 16 residues. Trimming shortened V by 0 bases and J by 1 base, and 11 bases separated the two germline ends. CDR3 coding DNA: TGTGCCAGCAGCGTAGGAGGGTGGGCGGCCAAAAACATTCAGTACTTC. Protein sequence: CASSVGGWAAKNIQYF.

The V and J genes are TRBV27 and TRBJ2-7; D possibly corresponds to TRBD1 (5 bases). The germline V gene encodes CDR1 MNHEY and CDR2 SMNVEV (reference sequence). This CDR3 comprises 16 residues. Trimming took 2 bases from V and 2 from J, leaving 16 bases between them. The CDR3 loop is CASSLEWSAGTYEQYF. The CDR3 nucleotides are TGTGCCAGCAGTTTAGAGTGGTCTGCAGGGACCTACGAGCAGTACTTC.

The chain recombines TRBV29-1 with TRBJ2-1, with D possibly matching TRBD1 (5 bases). Trimming took off 3 bases at V and 0 bases at J, with 12 bases between the two ends. This CDR3 spans 15 amino acids. Germline CDR1 reads SQVTM; CDR2 reads ANQGSEA. The CDR3 region is CSVDRQLSSYNEQFF. As DNA, the CDR3 is TGCAGCGTTGATCGACAGCTCTCCTCCTACAATGAGCAGTTCTTC.

The gene calls are TRBV10-3 and TRBJ1-5; D might be TRBD1 (5 bases). CDR1 and CDR2 (germline): ENHRY, SYGVKD. Trimming took 2 bases from V and 0 from J, leaving 17 bases between them. CDR3 length equals 18 residues. The CDR3 DNA is TGTGCCATCAGTGAGGACAGATCTGCTGGCAATAGCAATCAGCCCCAGCATTTT. This encodes CAISEDRSAGNSNQPQHF.

This chain joins TRBV29-1 and TRBJ2-7; tentative D call: TRBD1 (5 bases). Germline-derived CDR1 and CDR2 are SQVTM and ANQGSEA. V lost 4 bases and J 3 bases, leaving 16 bases between the germline ends. This CDR3 is 14 amino acids long. CDR3: CSVVTAPPLYEQYF. The CDR3 DNA is TGCAGCGTTGTGACAGCCCCCCCCCTCTACGAGCAGTACTTC.

The V call is TRBV9, the J call TRBJ2-2; D uncertain. CDR1 and CDR2 from the germline V gene are SGDLS and YYNGEE. Trimming took 4 bases from V and 6 from J, leaving 19 bases between them. The CDR3 loop spans 16 amino acids. The CDR3 sequence is CASSTYLEGIAGELFF. In nucleotides, the CDR3 is TGTGCCAGCAGCACCTACCTAGAAGGAATAGCCGGGGAGCTGTTTTTT. Filled out from reference TRBV9 and TRBJ2-2, the complete variable domain reads DSGVTQTPKHLITATGQRVTLRCSPRSGDLSVYWYQQSLDQGLQFLIQYYNGEERAKGNILERFSAQQFPDLHSELNLSSLELGDSALYFCASSTYLEGIAGELFFGEGSRLTVL.

V is TRBV27 and J is TRBJ1-2; D is possibly TRBD1 (6 bases). V was trimmed by 4 bases and J by 4 bases, leaving 19 bases between them. The CDR3 has 16 residues. Germline values: CDR1 MNHEY, CDR2 SMNVEV (reference sequence). The CDR3 region is CASSSQNRVGGYGYTF. CDR3 nucleotides: TGTGCCAGCAGTTCCCAGAACAGGGTAGGAGGCTATGGCTACACCTTC.

The chain is built from TRBV7-6 and TRBJ2-7, with 9 bases that match TRBD1. Germline assignment: CDR1 SGHVS and CDR2 FNYEAQ. This CDR3 region has 14 residues. With 4 bases clipped from V and 2 bases from J, the junction kept 3 bases outside the gene matches. The CDR3, as DNA: TGTGCCAGCAGCTCGGGACAGGGCGCCTACGAGCAGTACTTC. It yields the protein CASSSGQGAYEQYF. Based on the CDR3 plus reference TRBV7-6 and TRBJ2-7, the full variable domain is GAGVSQSPRYKVTKRGQDVALRCDPISGHVSLYWYRQALGQGPEFLTYFNYEAQQDKSGLPNDRFSAERPEGSISTLTIQRTEQRDSAMYRCASSSGQGAYEQYFGPGTRLTVT.